The present entry profiles one T cell receptor (beta chain) with its context. Its cognate antigen is unknown. The record originates from a study of Ad26.COV2.S vaccination and SARS-CoV-2 variants. Overall study: In the study, Ad26.COV2.S was injected intramuscularly once, or twice 56 days apart.

The CDR3 length is 17 residues. The germline V gene has CDR1 SGHAT and CDR2 FQNNGV. The ends were cut back, 2 bases at V and 6 bases at J, with 23 bases in the middle. TCRdb keeps only in-frame clones here, not all; method: immunoSEQ multiplex PCR. The sample has about 220,000 clones, 88% seen once. Study-wide findings and caveats: The breadth of spike-specific CD8+ and CD4+ T cell responses after vaccination was reportedly substantial. Placebo recipients and vaccine recipients were similar in non-spike TCR breadth. Total T cell responses may have been underestimated by the TCR breadth and depth analyses.

Treatment in this sample: over 15 received Ad26.COV2.S at low or high dose, single or two shots; about five received placebo; per-sample allocation not given. Sampling was performed 63 days after the first vaccine or placebo injection. The chain employs TRBV11-2 and TRBJ2-7; possible D gene TRBD2, 5 bases. This TCR derives from a person aged 18-60 years who received the Ad26.COV2.S COVID-19 vaccine or a placebo. Sequenced material: peripheral blood, taken in a trial of Ad26.COV2.S vaccine versus placebo. This chain's CDR3 is CASSLIRSDGGRGEQYF. The CDR3 coding sequence is TGTGCCAGCAGCTTAATTCGGTCGGACGGAGGTAGAGGCGAGCAGTACTTC.